The sequence of this T cell receptor (beta chain) was determined in a study of early T cells in non-severe SARS-CoV-2 infection. About the study: Whole-blood bulk RNA, unsorted, was sequenced, and chains were unpaired.

Attachment of unique molecular identifiers to individual cDNA molecules was performed. TCRdb re-called the 5' RACE reads through MiXCR, storing one row per CDR3 protein. The sample carries tens of thousands of distinct CDR3 sequences, around 15% recorded once. This clonotype was counted only a few times. Germline values: CDR1 ENHRY, CDR2 SYGVKD. The CDR3 covers 14 residues. The V gene lost 2 bases and the J gene lost 2 bases, with 10 bases spanning the gap. V is TRBV10-3 and J is TRBJ2-7, with D unresolved. This clonotype was obtained from an adult who was a healthcare worker with PCR-confirmed SARS-CoV-2 infection or an uninfected control (not recorded which). The sequenced sample was whole blood. CDR3 residues: CAISERAATYEQYF. DNA for the CDR3: TGTGCCATCAGTGAGCGGGCGGCTACCTACGAGCAGTACTTC.